The present T cell receptor (beta chain) was sequenced within a study of metastatic and nonmetastatic thyroid tumors. Study context: Repertoires from blood and tumor or nodule tissue of malignant and benign thyroid patients were compared.

TCRdb re-called clones from the PCR reads using MiXCR. The sample holds about 5,500 clones; 37% are singletons and the top ten take about 15%. The CDR3 spans 11 residues. From germline, CDR1 is DFQATT and CDR2 SNEGSKA (reference sequence). The V end was cut by 6 bases, the J end by 4 bases, with 10 bases between. Patients underwent thyroid surgery, and none had received any treatment before it. This chain links TRBV20-1 with TRBJ2-7; D is perhaps TRBD1 (6 bases). This TCR was recovered from a male donor with papillary thyroid cancer or a benign thyroid nodule (not recorded which). Some clones in this sample may be carry-over from other donors' samples. Sequenced: tumor tissue. The CDR3 here is CSAGTGYEQYF. CDR3 in DNA: TGCAGTGCGGGTACAGGGTACGAGCAGTACTTC.